The next 27 T cell receptor beta chains were all read from a single sample in a study of blood T cell repertoires in COVID-19. The table came from immunoSEQ multiplex PCR; TCRdb's copy has only in-frame clones and leaves some out. The table includes fewer than 400,000 clones, 92% detected once. Sequences were obtained from PBMCs or T cells enriched from blood (not recorded which). The receptors were gathered from a woman in her 30s who had recovered from COVID-19.

The table lists this clone with a count of one. The V gene is TRBV6-2 or TRBV6-3, the J gene TRBJ1-2; D gene ambiguous. This CDR3 is built from 13 residues. Trimming removed 6 bases from V and 8 bases from J, with 16 bases in between. The germline V gene has CDR1 MNHEY and CDR2 SVGEGT. The CDR3 here is CASSLDGYIGYTF. In DNA, the CDR3 is TGTGCCAGCAGCCTTGACGGGTACATAGGCTACACCTTC.

The rearrangement uses TRBV5-6 and TRBJ1-2, with D tentatively TRBD1 (5 bases). Trimming stripped 3 bases from V and 0 bases from J, with 12 bases between. CDR3 size: 15 residues. In germline, CDR1 is SGHDT, CDR2 YYEEEE. This chain's CDR3 is CASSSLQVANYGYTF. As DNA, the CDR3 is TGTGCCAGCAGCTCTCTACAGGTAGCTAACTATGGCTACACCTTC.

This clone has just one count. This chain connects TRBV30 to TRBJ2-7; 8 bases are a match to TRBD2. V dropped 3 bases and J dropped 0; count of bases not matched to a gene: 4. CDR1 is GTSNPN, CDR2 SVGIG, per germline (reference sequence). This CDR3 region has 14 residues. The CDR3, as DNA: TGTGCCTGGAGAGGCGGGGGGAGCTCCTACGAGCAGTACTTC. Its translation: CAWRGGGSSYEQYF.

For the CDR3, the DNA is TGTGCCAGCAGTAGAGGGGGGGCCATCTCCTACAATGAGCAGTTCTTC. Its protein product is CASSRGGAISYNEQFF. V is TRBV7-9 and J is TRBJ2-1, with a possible D match to TRBD2 (7 bases). This CDR3 has 16 amino acids. Germline CDR1 SEHNR, CDR2 FQNEAQ (reference sequence). V gave up 6 bases and J gave up 0 bases, with 15 bases separating them. The full variable domain, rest sourced from reference TRBV7-9 and TRBJ2-1, is DTGVSQNPRHKITKRGQNVTFRCDPISEHNRLYWYRQTLGQGPEFLTYFQNEAQLEKSRLLSDRFSAERPKGSFSTLEIQRTEQGDSAMYLCASSRGGAISYNEQFFGPGTRLTVL.

The CDR3 spells CASSETGGSGNTIYF. The DNA of the CDR3 is TGTGCCAGCTCAGAAACGGGAGGCTCTGGAAACACCATATATTTT. This chain joins TRBV18 and TRBJ1-3; D is unresolved. The length of the CDR3 is 15 residues. The V end was cut by 5 bases, the J end by 0 bases, with 11 bases between. CDR1 KGHSH and CDR2 LQKENI come from the germline V gene.

As DNA, the CDR3 is TGTGCCAGCAGTGAGGCGGGAGGTAGGAATGAGCAGTTCTTC. It translates to CASSEAGGRNEQFF. This chain connects TRBV25-1 to TRBJ2-1; TRBD2 matches 8 bases. Germline CDR1 and CDR2: MGHDK and SYGVNS. This CDR3 comprises 14 residues. J gave up 7 bases and V 3 bases, and 5 bases lay outside the gene matches.

V and J are TRBV4-3 and TRBJ2-1; 12 bases map to TRBD2. V was pared by 4 bases and J by 0 bases, with 4 bases of the junction left unmatched. CDR3 length equals 17 residues. CDR1 LGHNA and CDR2 YSLEER come from the germline V gene. CDR3 nucleotide sequence: TGCGCCAGCAGCCCTCGACTAGCGGGGGTCTCCTACAATGAGCAGTTCTTC. This translates into CASSPRLAGVSYNEQFF.

The rearrangement uses TRBV12-3 or TRBV12-4 and TRBJ1-1, with TRBD1 identical over 7 bases. With V trimmed by 9 bases and J by 12 bases, 16 bases remained unmatched. This CDR3 is 13 amino acids long. CDR3 amino acids: CASSPPSGTETFF. CDR3 coding DNA: TGTGCCAGTAGTCCTCCTTCCGGGACAGAGACTTTCTTT.

The rearrangement links TRBV12-3 or TRBV12-4 to TRBJ2-7; 9 nucleotides match TRBD1. This CDR3 is 13 amino acids long. After removal of 6 bases from V and 6 bases from J, the junction contained 6 bases not matched to a gene. CDR3 amino acids: CASSWNRGPEQYF. CDR3 bases: TGTGCCAGCAGCTGGAACAGGGGGCCCGAGCAGTACTTC.

V gene TRBV12-3 or TRBV12-4 combines with J gene TRBJ1-1, with a tentative D call TRBD1 (6 bases). The CDR3 totals 12 residues. The ends were cut back, 6 bases at V and 10 bases at J, with 15 bases in the middle. CDR3 region: CASSTTGSPAFF. In nucleotides, the CDR3 is TGTGCCAGCAGCACCACAGGGAGTCCAGCTTTCTTT.

The chain is built from TRBV11-2 and TRBJ2-3, with 8 bases aligning to TRBD1. Germline-derived CDR1 and CDR2 are SGHAT and FQNNGV. The junction had 5 bases not matched to a gene; V was cut back by 2 bases and J by 1 base. This CDR3 contains 16 residues. CDR3 amino acids: CASSLSGGSGTDTQYF. In DNA form, the CDR3 reads TGTGCCAGCAGCTTATCAGGGGGCAGTGGCACAGATACGCAGTATTTT.

The V and J genes are TRBV2 and TRBJ1-2, with a possible D match to TRBD1 (5 bases). The V end was cut by 4 bases, the J end by 2 bases, with 11 bases between. The CDR3 runs to 14 residues. Germline CDR1 reads SNHLY; CDR2 reads FYNNEI. The DNA for the CDR3 is TGTGCCAGCAGTGTGGGGCTAGGAAACTATGGCTACACCTTC. It is translated as CASSVGLGNYGYTF.

This clone was found a few times. V gene TRBV29-1 combines with J gene TRBJ1-1, with 8 bases matching TRBD1. V lost 6 bases, J lost 4 bases, and 7 bases stayed unmatched. This CDR3 has 13 amino acids. Germline V lookup: CDR1 SQVTM, CDR2 ANQGSEA. The CDR3 DNA is TGCAGCGTGACGACAGGGGTTCTCACTGAAGCTTTCTTT. It codes for CSVTTGVLTEAFF. Combining the CDR3 with reference TRBV29-1 and TRBJ1-1 gives the whole variable domain SAVISQKPSRDICQRGTSLTIQCQVDSQVTMMFWYRQQPGQSLTLIATANQGSEATYESGFVIDKFPISRPNLTFSTLTVSNMSPEDSSIYLCSVTTGVLTEAFFGQGTRLTVV.

This clone was picked up one time. This chain uses TRBV19 with TRBJ1-2, with unresolved D. CDR1 and CDR2 (germline): LNHDA, SQIVND (reference sequence). Trimming stripped 4 bases from V and 4 bases from J, with 19 bases between. This CDR3 region has 16 residues. DNA for the CDR3: TGTGCCAGTAGTACCCGGAGTCGTTCATCATCCTATGGCTACACCTTC. Translating it yields CASSTRSRSSSYGYTF.

Only one count was recorded for this clone. The V call is TRBV11-1, the J call TRBJ2-5; a possible D gene is TRBD1 (5 bases). Looked up from germline, CDR1 is SGHAT and CDR2 is FQDESV (reference sequence). Trimming cost V 5 bases and J 1 base, with 11 bases left between them. The CDR3 extends over 14 amino acids. CDR3 amino acids: CASSLYTGQETQYF. The CDR3 DNA reads TGTGCCAGCAGCCTGTATACAGGCCAAGAGACCCAGTACTTC.

The chain combines TRBV10-3 with TRBJ2-7; TRBD2 aligns across 8 bases. The CDR3 spans 15 residues. With V trimmed by 6 bases and J by 6 bases, 13 bases remained unmatched. From germline, CDR1 is ENHRY and CDR2 SYGVKD. The CDR3 protein is CAIRPSGLPSGEQYF. CDR3 coding DNA: TGTGCCATCAGGCCTAGCGGGTTGCCTTCCGGCGAGCAGTACTTC.

The chain employs TRBV5-1 and TRBJ1-1, with 9 bases lining up with TRBD1. This CDR3 spans 16 amino acids. Germline lookup yields CDR1 SGHRS and CDR2 YFSETQ. The ends lost 0 bases at V and 4 bases at J; junction bases unmatched: 7. The CDR3 coding sequence is TGCGCCAGCAGCTTGGCCGGGACAGGGTGGGGCACTGAAGCTTTCTTT. Amino acids: CASSLAGTGWGTEAFF.

This rearrangement joins TRBV28 to TRBJ1-2; the D gene is possibly TRBD1 (5 bases). This CDR3 spans 15 amino acids. Germline V CDR1 and CDR2: MDHEN, SYDVKM. Deletions cut 6 bases from V and 2 bases from J, with 16 bases between. As DNA, the CDR3 is TGTGCCAGCAGACCTGCCGGGGGACCGAACTATGGCTACACCTTC. Protein: CASRPAGGPNYGYTF.

V gene TRBV23-1 combines with J gene TRBJ2-4; 7 nucleotides match TRBD1. TRBV23-1 is an ORF, and what it does is uncertain. This CDR3 region has 16 residues. With V trimmed by 7 bases and J by 0 bases, 9 bases remained unmatched. The DNA of the CDR3 is TGCGCCAGCAATCGACAGGGCCAGGGAGCCAAAAACATTCAGTACTTC. Its protein product is CASNRQGQGAKNIQYF.

J is TRBJ2-1 and V is TRBV7-3; D may be TRBD2 (6 bases). V shed 8 bases and J shed 0 bases, with 11 bases lying between them. Germline assignment: CDR1 SGHTA and CDR2 FQGTGA. This CDR3 has 14 amino acids. The CDR3 loop reads CASARGGSYNEQFF. In DNA form, the CDR3 reads TGTGCCAGCGCGCGGGGAGGCTCCTACAATGAGCAGTTCTTC.

This clone was seen once. The chain couples TRBV3-1 (or the pseudogene TRBV3-2) to TRBJ2-5, with D possibly being TRBD2 (5 bases). Germline lookup yields CDR1 LGHDT and CDR2 YNNKEL (reference sequence). Deletions cut 3 bases from V and 5 bases from J, with 13 bases between. This CDR3 comprises 14 residues. CDR3 residues: CASSHSAERETQYF. The CDR3 nucleotides are TGTGCCAGCAGCCATTCAGCGGAGAGGGAGACCCAGTACTTC.

The chain uses TRBV28 and TRBJ1-2; no clear D gene. Germline V lookup: CDR1 MDHEN, CDR2 SYDVKM. Trimming pared 3 bases from V and 5 bases from J, leaving 10 bases between. The length of the CDR3 is 13 residues. The CDR3 is CASSFQDPYGYTF. CDR3 coding DNA: TGTGCCAGCAGTTTTCAGGATCCTTATGGCTACACCTTC.

The chain combines TRBV19 with TRBJ2-1, with TRBD1 identical over 12 bases. J lost 7 bases, V lost 3 bases, and 7 bases had no gene match. The V gene's germline CDR1 is LNHDA and CDR2 SQIVND (reference sequence). The CDR3 extends over 16 amino acids. The CDR3 DNA sequence: TGTGCCAGTAGTATTACCGGGACAGGGGGCTTGAATGAGCAGTTCTTC. This encodes CASSITGTGGLNEQFF.

The gene calls are TRBV5-1 and TRBJ2-3; 12 nucleotides line up with TRBD1. Germline V gene lookup returns CDR1 SGHRS and CDR2 YFSETQ. V lost 2 bases and J lost 5; bases outside the gene matches: 15. The CDR3 consists of 19 residues. Written as DNA, the CDR3 is TGCGCCAGCAGCTTTCCCCCGGGACAGGGGGCGGCCAAGCGAGATACGCAGTATTTT. Translating gives CASSFPPGQGAAKRDTQYF.

The V and J genes are TRBV30 and TRBJ1-3, with unresolved D. Deletions cut 4 bases from V and 0 bases from J, with 19 bases between. Germline V gene sequence: CDR1 GTSNPN, CDR2 SVGIG (reference sequence). The CDR3 sequence is 17 residues long. CDR3 DNA sequence: TGTGCCTGGAAGCCGAGTAACCTTTTTAGCTCTGGAAACACCATATATTTT. Its translation: CAWKPSNLFSSGNTIYF.

CDR3 residues: CASSLGPGLGSPLHF. The CDR3 DNA sequence: TGTGCCAGCAGCTTAGGGCCAGGGTTGGGTTCACCCCTCCACTTT. The V and J genes are TRBV11-2 and TRBJ1-6, with D tentatively TRBD1 (5 bases). V lost 1 base to trimming and J lost 9 bases, with 13 bases between them. Germline CDR1 is SGHAT and CDR2 is FQNNGV. There are 15 residues in the CDR3.

This clone was observed a single time. The J gene is TRBJ2-2, the V gene TRBV7-2; 10 nucleotides match TRBD2. CDR3 length: 16 residues. Trimming cost V 5 bases and J 7 bases; bases outside gene matches: 10. In germline, CDR1 is SGHTA, CDR2 FQGNSA. The CDR3 DNA reads as TGTGCCAGCAGCGCCCCGGGACTAGCGTTTCACGGGGAGCTGTTTTTT. Translated, it gives CASSAPGLAFHGELFF.